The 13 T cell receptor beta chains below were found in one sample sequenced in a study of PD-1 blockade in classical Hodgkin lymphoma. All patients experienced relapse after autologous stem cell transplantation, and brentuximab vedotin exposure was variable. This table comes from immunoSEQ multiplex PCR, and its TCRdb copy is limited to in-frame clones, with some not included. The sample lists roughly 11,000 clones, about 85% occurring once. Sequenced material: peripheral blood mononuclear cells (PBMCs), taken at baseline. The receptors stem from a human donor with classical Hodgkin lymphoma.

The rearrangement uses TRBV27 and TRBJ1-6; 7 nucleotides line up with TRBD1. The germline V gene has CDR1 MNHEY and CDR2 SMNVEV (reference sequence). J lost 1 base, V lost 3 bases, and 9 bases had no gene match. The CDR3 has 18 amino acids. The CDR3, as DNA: TGTGCCAGCAGTTTGGTGGGAGGGGGCGCATCCTATAATTCACCCCTCCACTTT. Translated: CASSLVGGGASYNSPLHF.

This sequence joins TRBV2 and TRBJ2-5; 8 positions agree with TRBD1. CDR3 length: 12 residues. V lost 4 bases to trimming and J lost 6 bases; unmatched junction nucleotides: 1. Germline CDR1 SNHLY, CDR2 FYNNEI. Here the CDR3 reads CASSGDRQTQYF. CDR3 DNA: TGTGCCAGCAGTGGGGACAGGCAGACCCAGTACTTC.

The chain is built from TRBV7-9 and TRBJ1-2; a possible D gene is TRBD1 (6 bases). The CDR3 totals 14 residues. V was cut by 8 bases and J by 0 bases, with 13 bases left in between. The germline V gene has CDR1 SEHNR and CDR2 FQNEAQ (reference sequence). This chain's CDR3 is CASEGGGTNYGYTF. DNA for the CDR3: TGTGCCAGCGAGGGGGGAGGCACTAACTATGGCTACACCTTC.

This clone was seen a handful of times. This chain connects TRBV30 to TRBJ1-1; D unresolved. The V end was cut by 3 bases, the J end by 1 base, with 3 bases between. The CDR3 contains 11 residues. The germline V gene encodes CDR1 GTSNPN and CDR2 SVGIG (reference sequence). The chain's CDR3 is CAWRGNTEAFF. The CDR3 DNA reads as TGTGCCTGGAGGGGGAACACTGAAGCTTTCTTT.

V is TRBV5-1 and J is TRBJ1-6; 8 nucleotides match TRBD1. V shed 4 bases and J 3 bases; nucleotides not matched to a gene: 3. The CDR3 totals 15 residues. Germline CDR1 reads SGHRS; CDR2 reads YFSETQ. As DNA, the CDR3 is TGCGCCAGCAGCGTAGGACAGGGCTATAATTCACCCCTCCACTTT. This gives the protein CASSVGQGYNSPLHF.

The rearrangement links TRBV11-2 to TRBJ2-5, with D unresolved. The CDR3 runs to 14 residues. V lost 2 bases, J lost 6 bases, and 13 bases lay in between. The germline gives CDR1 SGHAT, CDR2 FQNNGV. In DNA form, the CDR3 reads TGTGCCAGCAGCTTAATTGCAGGTTCGAAGACCCAGTACTTC. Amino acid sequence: CASSLIAGSKTQYF.

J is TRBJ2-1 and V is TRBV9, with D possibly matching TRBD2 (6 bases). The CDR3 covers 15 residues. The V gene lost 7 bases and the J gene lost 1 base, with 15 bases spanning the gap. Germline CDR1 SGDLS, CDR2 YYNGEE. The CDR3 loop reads CASAPYGSSYNEQFF. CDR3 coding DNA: TGTGCCAGCGCCCCGTACGGGAGTTCCTACAATGAGCAGTTCTTC. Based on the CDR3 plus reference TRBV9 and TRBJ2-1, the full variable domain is DSGVTQTPKHLITATGQRVTLRCSPRSGDLSVYWYQQSLDQGLQFLIQYYNGEERAKGNILERFSAQQFPDLHSELNLSSLELGDSALYFCASAPYGSSYNEQFFGPGTRLTVL.

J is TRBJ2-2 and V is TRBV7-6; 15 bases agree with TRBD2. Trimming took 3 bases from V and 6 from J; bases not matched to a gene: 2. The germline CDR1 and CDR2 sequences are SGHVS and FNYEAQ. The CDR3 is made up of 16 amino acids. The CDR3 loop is CASSFGLAGGAGELFF. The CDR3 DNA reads TGTGCCAGCAGCTTCGGACTAGCGGGAGGGGCCGGGGAGCTGTTTTTT. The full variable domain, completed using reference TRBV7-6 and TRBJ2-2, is GAGVSQSPRYKVTKRGQDVALRCDPISGHVSLYWYRQALGQGPEFLTYFNYEAQQDKSGLPNDRFSAERPEGSISTLTIQRTEQRDSAMYRCASSFGLAGGAGELFFGEGSRLTVL.

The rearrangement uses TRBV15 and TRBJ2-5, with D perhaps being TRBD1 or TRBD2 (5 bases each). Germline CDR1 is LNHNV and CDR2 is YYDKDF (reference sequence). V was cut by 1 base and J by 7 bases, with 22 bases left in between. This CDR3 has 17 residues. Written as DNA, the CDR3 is TGTGCCACCAGCAGAGGACAAAGGACACTAATCGCGGGGACCCAGTACTTC. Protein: CATSRGQRTLIAGTQYF.

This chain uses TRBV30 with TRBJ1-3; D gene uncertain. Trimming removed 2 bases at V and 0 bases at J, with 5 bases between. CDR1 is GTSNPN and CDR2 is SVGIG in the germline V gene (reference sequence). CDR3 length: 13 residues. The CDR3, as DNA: TGTGCCTGGAGTCGGAGCTCTGGAAACACCATATATTTT. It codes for CAWSRSSGNTIYF.

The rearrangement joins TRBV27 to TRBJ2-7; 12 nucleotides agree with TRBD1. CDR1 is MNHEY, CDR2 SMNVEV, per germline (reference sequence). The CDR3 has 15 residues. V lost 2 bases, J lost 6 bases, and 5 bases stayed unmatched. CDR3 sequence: CASSLGTGGSSEQYF. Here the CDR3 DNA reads TGTGCCAGCAGTTTAGGGACAGGGGGCTCTAGCGAGCAGTACTTC.

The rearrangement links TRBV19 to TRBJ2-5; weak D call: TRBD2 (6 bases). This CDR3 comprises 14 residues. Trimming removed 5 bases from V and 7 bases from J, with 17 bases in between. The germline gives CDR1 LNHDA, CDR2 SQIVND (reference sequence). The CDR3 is CASSPRGTPGTQYF. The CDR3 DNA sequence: TGTGCCAGTAGTCCTCGCGGGACTCCGGGGACCCAGTACTTC.

The CDR3 loop reads CASRAFLETLYEQYF. CDR3 DNA: TGCGCCAGCAGGGCCTTCCTAGAGACTCTCTACGAGCAGTACTTC. The genes are TRBV5-1 and TRBJ2-7; the D is unclear. The CDR3 covers 15 residues. Germline V gene sequence: CDR1 SGHRS, CDR2 YFSETQ. Trimming left V 5 bases short and J 3 bases short, with 18 bases between.